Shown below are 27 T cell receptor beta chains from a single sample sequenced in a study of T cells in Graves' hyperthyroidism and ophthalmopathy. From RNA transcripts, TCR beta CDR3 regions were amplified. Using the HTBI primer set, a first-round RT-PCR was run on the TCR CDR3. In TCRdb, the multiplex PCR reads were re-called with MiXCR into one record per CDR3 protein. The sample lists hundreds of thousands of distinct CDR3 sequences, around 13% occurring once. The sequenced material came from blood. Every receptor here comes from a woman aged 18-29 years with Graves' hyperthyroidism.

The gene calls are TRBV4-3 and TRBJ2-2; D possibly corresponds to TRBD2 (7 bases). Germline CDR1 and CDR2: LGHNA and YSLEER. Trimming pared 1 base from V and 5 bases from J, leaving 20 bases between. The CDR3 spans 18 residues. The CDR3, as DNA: TGCGCCAGCAGCCAAGGAGGGGGGAGGCCCGGGGGGACCGGGGAGCTGTTTTTT. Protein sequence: CASSQGGGRPGGTGELFF.

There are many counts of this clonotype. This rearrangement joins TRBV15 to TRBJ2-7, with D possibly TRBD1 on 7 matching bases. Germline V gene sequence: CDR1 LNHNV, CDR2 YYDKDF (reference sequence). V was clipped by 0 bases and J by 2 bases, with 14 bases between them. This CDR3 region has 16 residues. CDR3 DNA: TGTGCCACCAGCAGAGATCCAGGGGGGTTCGCCTACGAGCAGTACTTC. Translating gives CATSRDPGGFAYEQYF.

As DNA, the CDR3 is TGCAGTGCCACAAACCGACTATACGAGCAGTACTTC. It yields the protein CSATNRLYEQYF. The chain recombines TRBV20-1 with TRBJ2-7; D may be TRBD2 (5 bases). Germline V gene lookup returns CDR1 DFQATT and CDR2 SNEGSKA (reference sequence). Trimming took 6 bases from V and 4 from J, leaving 13 bases between them. The CDR3 length is 12 residues.

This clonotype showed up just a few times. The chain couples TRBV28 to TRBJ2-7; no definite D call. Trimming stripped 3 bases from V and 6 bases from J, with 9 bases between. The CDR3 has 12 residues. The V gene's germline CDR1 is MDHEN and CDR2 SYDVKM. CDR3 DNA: TGTGCCAGCAGTTTGGACGGCGGCGAGCAGTACTTC. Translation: CASSLDGGEQYF.

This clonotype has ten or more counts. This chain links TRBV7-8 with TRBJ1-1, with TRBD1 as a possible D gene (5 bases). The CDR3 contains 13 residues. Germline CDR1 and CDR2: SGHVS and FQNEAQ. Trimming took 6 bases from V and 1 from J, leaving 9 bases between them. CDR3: CASRRTGNTEAFF. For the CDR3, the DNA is TGTGCCAGCAGACGAACAGGGAACACTGAAGCTTTCTTT. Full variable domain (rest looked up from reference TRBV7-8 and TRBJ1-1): GAGVSQSPRYKVAKRGQDVALRCDPISGHVSLFWYQQALGQGPEFLTYFQNEAQLDKSGLPSDRFFAERPEGSVSTLKIQRTQQEDSAVYLCASRRTGNTEAFFGQGTRLTVV.

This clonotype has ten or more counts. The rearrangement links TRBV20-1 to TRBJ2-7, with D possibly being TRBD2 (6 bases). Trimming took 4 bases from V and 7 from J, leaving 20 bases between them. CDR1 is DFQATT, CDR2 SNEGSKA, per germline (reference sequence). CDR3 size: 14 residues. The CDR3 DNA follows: TGCAGTGCTAATCCCGGGACTCCGGCGGTGGAGCAGTACTTC. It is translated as CSANPGTPAVEQYF.

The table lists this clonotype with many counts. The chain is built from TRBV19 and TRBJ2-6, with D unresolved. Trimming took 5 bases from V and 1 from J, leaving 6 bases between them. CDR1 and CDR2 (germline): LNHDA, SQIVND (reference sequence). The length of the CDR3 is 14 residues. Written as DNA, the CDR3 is TGTGCCAGTAGTCAAGGGTCTGGGGCCAACGTCCTGACTTTC. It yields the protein CASSQGSGANVLTF.

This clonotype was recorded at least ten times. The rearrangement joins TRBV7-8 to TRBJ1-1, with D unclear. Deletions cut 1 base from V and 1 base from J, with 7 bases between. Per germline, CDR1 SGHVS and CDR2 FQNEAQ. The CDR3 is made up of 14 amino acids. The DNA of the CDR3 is TGTGCCAGCAGCTTAGTTTCAGCGAACACTGAAGCTTTCTTT. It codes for CASSLVSANTEAFF.

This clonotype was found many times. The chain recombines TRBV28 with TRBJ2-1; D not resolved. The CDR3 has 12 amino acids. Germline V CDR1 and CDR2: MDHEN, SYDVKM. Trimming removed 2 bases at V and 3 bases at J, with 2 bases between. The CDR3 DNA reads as TGTGCCAGCAGTTTACTCTACAATGAGCAGTTCTTC. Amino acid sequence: CASSLLYNEQFF.

CDR3 region: CASSPWGPPAGELFF. Here the CDR3 DNA reads TGTGCCAGCAGTCCGTGGGGCCCCCCGGCCGGGGAGCTGTTTTTT. The chain uses TRBV6-1 and TRBJ2-2; D is possibly TRBD1 (5 bases). The CDR3 loop spans 15 amino acids. The ends were cut back, 5 bases at V and 6 bases at J, with 16 bases in the middle. Germline CDR1 and CDR2: MNHNS and SASEGT.

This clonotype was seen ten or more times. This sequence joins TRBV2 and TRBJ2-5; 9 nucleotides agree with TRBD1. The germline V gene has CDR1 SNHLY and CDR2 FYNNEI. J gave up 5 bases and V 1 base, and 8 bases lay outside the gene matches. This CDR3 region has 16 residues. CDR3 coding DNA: TGTGCCAGCAGTGAAGGGGGACAGGGATCGGGGGAGACCCAGTACTTC. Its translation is CASSEGGQGSGETQYF.

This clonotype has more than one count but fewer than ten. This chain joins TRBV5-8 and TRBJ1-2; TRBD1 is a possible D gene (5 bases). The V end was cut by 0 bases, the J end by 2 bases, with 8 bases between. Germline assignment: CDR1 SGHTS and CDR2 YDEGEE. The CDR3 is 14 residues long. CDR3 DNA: TGTGCCAGCAGCTTGGTCCCAGGGAACTATGGCTACACCTTC. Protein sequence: CASSLVPGNYGYTF.

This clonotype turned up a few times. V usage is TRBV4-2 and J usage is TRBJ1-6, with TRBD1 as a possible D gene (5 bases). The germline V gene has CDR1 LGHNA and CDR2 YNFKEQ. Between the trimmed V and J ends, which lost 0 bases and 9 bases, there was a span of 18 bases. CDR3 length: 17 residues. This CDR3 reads CASSQEGVETISSPLHF. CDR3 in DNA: TGTGCCAGCAGCCAAGAGGGGGTGGAGACCATAAGTTCACCCCTCCACTTT.

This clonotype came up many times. The chain's CDR3 is CASSYSSSSYEQYF. In DNA, the CDR3 is TGTGCCAGCAGTTACTCGAGTAGCTCCTACGAGCAGTACTTC. The J gene is TRBJ2-7, the V gene TRBV27; D is unclear. The V gene lost 4 bases and the J gene lost 0 bases, with 10 bases spanning the gap. In germline, CDR1 is MNHEY, CDR2 SMNVEV (reference sequence). CDR3 length: 14 amino acids.

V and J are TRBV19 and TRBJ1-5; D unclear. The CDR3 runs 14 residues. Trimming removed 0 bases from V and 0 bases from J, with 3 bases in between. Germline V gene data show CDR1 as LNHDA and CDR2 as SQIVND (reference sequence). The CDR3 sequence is CASSIESSNQPQHF. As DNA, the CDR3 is TGTGCCAGTAGTATAGAAAGTAGCAATCAGCCCCAGCATTTT.

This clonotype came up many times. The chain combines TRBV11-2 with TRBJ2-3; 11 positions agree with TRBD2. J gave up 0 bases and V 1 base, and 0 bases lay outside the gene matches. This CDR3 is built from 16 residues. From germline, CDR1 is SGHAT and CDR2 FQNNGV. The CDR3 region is CASSLGTSGSTDTQYF. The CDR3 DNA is TGTGCCAGCAGCTTAGGGACTAGCGGGAGCACAGATACGCAGTATTTT.

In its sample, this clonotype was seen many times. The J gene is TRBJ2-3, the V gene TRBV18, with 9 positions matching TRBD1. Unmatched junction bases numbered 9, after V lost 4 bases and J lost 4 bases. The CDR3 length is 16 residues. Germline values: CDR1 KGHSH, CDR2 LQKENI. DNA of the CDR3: TGTGCCAGCTCACGTACAGGGGGCGATGGAGCAGATACGCAGTATTTT. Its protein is CASSRTGGDGADTQYF.

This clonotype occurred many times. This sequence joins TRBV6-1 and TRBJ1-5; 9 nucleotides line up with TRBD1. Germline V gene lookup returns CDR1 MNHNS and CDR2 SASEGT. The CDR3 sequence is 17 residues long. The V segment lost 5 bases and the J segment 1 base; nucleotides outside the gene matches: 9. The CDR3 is CASSSTYRGQSNQPQHF. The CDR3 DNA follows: TGTGCCAGCAGTTCGACCTACAGGGGGCAAAGCAATCAGCCCCAGCATTTT.

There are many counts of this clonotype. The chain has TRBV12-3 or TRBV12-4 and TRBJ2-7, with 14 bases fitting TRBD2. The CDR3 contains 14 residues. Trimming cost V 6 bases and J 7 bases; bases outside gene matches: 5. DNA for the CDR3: TGTGCCAGCAGAACCGGGACTAGCGGGGGTGAGCAGTACTTC. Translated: CASRTGTSGGEQYF.

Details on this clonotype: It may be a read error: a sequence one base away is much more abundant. The CDR3 protein is CSVGVQRFSGNTIYF. DNA of the CDR3: TGCAGCGTGGGGGTACAGCGCTTCTCTGGAAACACCATATATTTT. The V and J genes are TRBV29-1 and TRBJ1-3; possibly TRBD1 for D (5 bases). CDR1 SQVTM and CDR2 ANQGSEA come from the germline V gene. Trimming left V 6 bases short and J 0 bases short, with 15 bases between. This CDR3 is built from 15 residues.

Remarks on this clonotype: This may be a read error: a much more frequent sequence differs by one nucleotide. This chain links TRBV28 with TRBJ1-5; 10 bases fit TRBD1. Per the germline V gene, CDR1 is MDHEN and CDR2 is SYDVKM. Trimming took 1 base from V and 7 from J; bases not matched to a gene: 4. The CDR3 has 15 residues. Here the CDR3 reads CASSLSGTGVQPQHF. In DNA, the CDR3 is TGTGCCAGCAGTTTATCCGGGACAGGGGTCCAGCCCCAGCATTTT.

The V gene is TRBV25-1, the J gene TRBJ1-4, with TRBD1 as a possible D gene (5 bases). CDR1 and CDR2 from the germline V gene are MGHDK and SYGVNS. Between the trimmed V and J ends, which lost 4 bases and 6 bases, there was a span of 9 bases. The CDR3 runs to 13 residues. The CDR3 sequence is CASSASGYEKLFF. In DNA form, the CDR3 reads TGTGCCAGCAGTGCATCAGGGTATGAAAAACTGTTTTTT.

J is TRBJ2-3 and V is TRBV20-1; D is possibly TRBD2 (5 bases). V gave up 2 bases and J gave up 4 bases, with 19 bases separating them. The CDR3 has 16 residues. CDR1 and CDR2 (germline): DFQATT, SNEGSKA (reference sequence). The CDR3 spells CSARSDYVLVADTQYF. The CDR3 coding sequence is TGCAGTGCTAGATCCGACTACGTCCTAGTCGCAGATACGCAGTATTTT.

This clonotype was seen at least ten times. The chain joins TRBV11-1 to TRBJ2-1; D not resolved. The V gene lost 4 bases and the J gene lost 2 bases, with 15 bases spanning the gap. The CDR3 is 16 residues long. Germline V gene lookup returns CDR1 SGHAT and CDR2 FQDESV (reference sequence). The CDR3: CASSSFPGVAYNEQFF. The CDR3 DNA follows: TGTGCCAGCAGCTCCTTCCCTGGGGTGGCCTACAATGAGCAGTTCTTC.

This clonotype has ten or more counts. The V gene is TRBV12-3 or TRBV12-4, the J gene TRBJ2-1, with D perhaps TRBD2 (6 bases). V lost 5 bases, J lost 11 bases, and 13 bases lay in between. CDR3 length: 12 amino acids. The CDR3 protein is CASSPPGGQQFF. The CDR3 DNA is TGTGCCAGCAGTCCCCCCGGGGGACAGCAGTTCTTC.

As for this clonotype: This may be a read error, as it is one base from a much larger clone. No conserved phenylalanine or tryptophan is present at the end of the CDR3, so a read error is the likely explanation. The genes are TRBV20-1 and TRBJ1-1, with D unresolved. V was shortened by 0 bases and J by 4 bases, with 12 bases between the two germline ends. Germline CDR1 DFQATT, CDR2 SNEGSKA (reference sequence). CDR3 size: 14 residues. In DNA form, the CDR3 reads TGCAGTGCTAGAGATATGGCGGGCCTCACTGAAGCTTTCCTT. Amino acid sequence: CSARDMAGLTEAFL.

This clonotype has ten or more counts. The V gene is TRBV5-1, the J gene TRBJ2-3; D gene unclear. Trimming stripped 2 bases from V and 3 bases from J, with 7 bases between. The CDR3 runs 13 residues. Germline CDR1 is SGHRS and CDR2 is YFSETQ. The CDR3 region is CASSLLITDTQYF. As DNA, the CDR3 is TGCGCCAGCAGCTTACTTATTACAGATACGCAGTATTTT.